This T cell receptor beta chain stems from a study of blood T cell repertoires in COVID-19. The wider study: The study drew acute and convalescent COVID-19 samples from the United States, Italy and Spain. Sources were T cells, B-cell-depleted T cells, or PBMCs; the material itself was cDNA or gDNA.

Authors' analysis steps: For nucleated cells, counts were estimated from reference gene primer amplification. Assay: immunoSEQ multiplex PCR; the TCRdb copy retains only in-frame clones and omits some. The V and J calls and clone size come from that table; D and trimming were worked out from the DNA. The table includes hundreds of thousands of clones, approximately 85% detected once. V was pared by 6 bases and J by 7 bases, with 4 bases of the junction left unmatched. CDR1 SQVTM and CDR2 ANQGSEA come from the germline V gene. The CDR3 totals 13 residues. The receptor was isolated from a man aged 50-60 years with COVID-19, enrolled during active disease. J is TRBJ1-6 and V is TRBV29-1, with 9 bases lining up with TRBD1. Sequencing was carried out using peripheral blood. The CDR3 region is CSVRTGVNSPLHF. The CDR3 region has the DNA TGCAGCGTGAGGACAGGGGTGAATTCACCCCTCCACTTT.